This T cell receptor beta chain was recorded in a study of OX40 agonist ivuxolimab in advanced cancers. The assay was immunoSEQ multiplex PCR, and TCRdb's table has in-frame clones only and misses some. The data show 70,000 to 95,000 clones, roughly nine tenths seen once. The germline V gene has CDR1 MNHEY and CDR2 SVGAGI. Trimming took 6 bases from V and 10 from J, leaving 7 bases between them. The CDR3 sequence is 10 residues long. The rearrangement joins TRBV6-5 to TRBJ2-1; D not resolved. The receptor comes from an adult with an advanced solid tumor such as melanoma, head and neck, liver or kidney cancer. Material: CD4+ or CD8+ T cells sorted from blood, obtained in a trial of the OX40 agonist ivuxolimab. CDR3 loop: CASRKTEQFF. CDR3 DNA sequence: TGTGCCAGCAGAAAGACAGAGCAGTTCTTC.